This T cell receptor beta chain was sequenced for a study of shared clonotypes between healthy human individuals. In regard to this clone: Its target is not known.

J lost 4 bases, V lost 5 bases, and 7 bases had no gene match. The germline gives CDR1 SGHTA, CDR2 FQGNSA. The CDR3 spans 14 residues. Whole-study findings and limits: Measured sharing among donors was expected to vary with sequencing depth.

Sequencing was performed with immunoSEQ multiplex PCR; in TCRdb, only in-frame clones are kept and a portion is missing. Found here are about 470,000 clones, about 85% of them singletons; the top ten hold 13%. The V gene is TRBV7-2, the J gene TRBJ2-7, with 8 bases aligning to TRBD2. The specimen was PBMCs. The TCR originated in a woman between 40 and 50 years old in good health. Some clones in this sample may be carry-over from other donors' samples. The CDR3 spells CASSRLARLYEQYF. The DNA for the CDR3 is TGTGCCAGCAGCCGACTAGCGAGACTTTACGAGCAGTACTTC.